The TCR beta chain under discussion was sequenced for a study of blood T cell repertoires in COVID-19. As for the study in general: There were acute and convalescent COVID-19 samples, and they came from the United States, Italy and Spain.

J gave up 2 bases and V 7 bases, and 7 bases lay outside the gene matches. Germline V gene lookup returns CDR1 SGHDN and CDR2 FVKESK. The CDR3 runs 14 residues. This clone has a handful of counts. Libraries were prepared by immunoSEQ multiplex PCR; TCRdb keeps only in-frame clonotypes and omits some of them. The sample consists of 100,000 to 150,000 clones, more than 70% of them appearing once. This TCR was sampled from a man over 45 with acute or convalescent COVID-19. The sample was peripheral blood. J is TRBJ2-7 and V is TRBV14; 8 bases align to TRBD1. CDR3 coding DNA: TGTGCCAGCACCCCCGGGACAGGCGCCTACGAGCAGTACTTC. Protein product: CASTPGTGAYEQYF.